This T cell receptor (beta chain) was identified in a study of T cells in women clearing cervical HPV infection. Across the study: Controls' single incident HPV16 infection cleared within 12 months without precancer. General study points: Each sample's T-cell count was unknown, possibly confounding richness.

Each participant carried one incident cervical HPV16 infection only. MY09/MY11 PCR detected cervical HPV DNA; dot-blot assigned genotypes. CDR1 is ENHRY, CDR2 SYGVKD, per germline. CDR3 length: 12 residues. Assay used: immunoSEQ multiplex PCR; TCRdb lists only in-frame clones, some missing. In total, the table holds approximately 33,000 clones. Comments on this clone: The antigen remains undetermined. The observed sequence ends 3 residues before the CDR3 terminus, with the missing tail filled in from the germline J gene.

The receptor was derived from a woman between 18 and 70 years old with a cervical HPV16 infection that either progressed to CIN3+ or cleared (not recorded which). Sequencing used blood buffy coat. The chain employs TRBV10-3 and TRBJ1-2; D may be TRBD1 (5 bases). Partial CDR3 DNA: TGTGCCATCAGTGAAGGGGCTAATGAC. The encoded protein is CAISEGAND. The full CDR3 protein reads CAISEGANDYTF.